This T cell receptor beta chain originates from a study of T-cell reconstitution after alpha-beta-depleted transplantation in children. Regarding the study as a whole: The main origin of T-cell counts and diversity one year after transplant was newly produced T cells.

Preparing the TCRbeta library involved the use of unique molecular identifiers. TCRdb re-derived calls from the PCR reads in MiXCR, one entry per CDR3 protein. The sample yields fewer than 700,000 distinct CDR3 sequences, over 10% seen once. With respect to this clonotype: Antigen: not known.

V lost 2 bases and J lost 3; bases outside the gene matches: 5. Germline lookup yields CDR1 LGHNA and CDR2 YNFKEQ. The length of the CDR3 is 15 residues. The sequenced sample was PBMCs, mostly from graft donor cells, obtained 360 days after TCRalphabeta/CD19-depleted stem cell transplant. The TCR sequence derives from a male patient younger than 18 who had a stem cell transplant for acute myeloid leukemia, so the T cells may come from the graft donor. The chain links TRBV4-2 to TRBJ2-5; 8 nucleotides agree with TRBD2. The CDR3 region is CASSQPGGPEETQYF. DNA of the CDR3: TGTGCCAGCAGCCAACCGGGAGGGCCGGAAGAGACCCAGTACTTC.